These 18 T cell receptor beta chains share one sample of origin, sequenced in a study of CD8 T cells in ankylosing spondylitis. Study-wide results and caveats: A motif in TCR beta, a set of seven to nine highly homologous variants, appeared characteristic of ankylosing spondylitis blood.

TCRdb fed the 5' RACE reads into MiXCR, producing one record per CDR3 protein. The table lists about 330,000 distinct CDR3 sequences, roughly 8% of them singletons, with more than 14% in the top ten. The antigens of these receptors remain unknown. The sequencing input was blood, either unsorted or a sorted T cell fraction (not recorded which). The receptors derive from a male donor with ankylosing spondylitis.

In regard to this clonotype: A single base separates this from a much larger clone, so it may be a read error. This CDR3 is missing its conserved last phenylalanine or tryptophan, likely due to a read error. The rearrangement joins TRBV9 to TRBJ2-5, with 9 bases lining up with TRBD2. The CDR3 consists of 17 residues. The germline V gene has CDR1 SGDLS and CDR2 YYNGEE. V trimming: 4 bases; J trimming: 2 bases; junction bases outside the gene matches: 12. CDR3 DNA sequence: TGTGCCAGCAGCCCCCGCGTGACTAGCGGAGGACAAGAGACCCAGTACCTC. Protein product: CASSPRVTSGGQETQYL.

This clonotype was seen more than once but under ten times. The rearrangement joins TRBV12-5 to TRBJ2-5; TRBD2 might be the D (5 bases). V was trimmed by 6 bases and J by 4 bases, leaving 15 bases between them. The germline gives CDR1 LGHNT, CDR2 FRNRAP. CDR3 length equals 14 residues. CDR3 nucleotides: TGTGCTAGTGGCGGCGAGGGTGGAGGAGAGACCCAGTACTTC. Encoded protein: CASGGEGGGETQYF.

This chain joins TRBV6-1 and TRBJ2-7, with 8 bases lining up with TRBD1. The length of the CDR3 is 15 residues. V was clipped by 6 bases and J by 1 base; unmatched bases: 8. The germline gives CDR1 MNHNS, CDR2 SASEGT. CDR3 amino acids: CASSPDQGASYEQYF. CDR3 DNA sequence: TGTGCCAGCAGCCCGGACCAGGGGGCATCCTACGAGCAGTACTTC.

This clonotype was detected a few times. The chain links TRBV20-1 to TRBJ2-2; D unresolved. With 2 bases removed from V and 1 base from J, the gap between germline ends came to 5 bases. The CDR3 consists of 13 residues. Germline CDR1 reads DFQATT; CDR2 reads SNEGSKA (reference sequence). The CDR3 DNA reads TGCAGTGCTAGACTCAGGAACACCGGGGAGCTGTTTTTT. Its translation is CSARLRNTGELFF.

This clonotype was seen many times. The genes are TRBV7-8 and TRBJ2-1, with D perhaps TRBD2 (6 bases). The V end was cut by 2 bases, the J end by 7 bases, with 21 bases between. Germline CDR1 SGHVS, CDR2 FQNEAQ. This CDR3 is built from 17 residues. CDR3 sequence reads: CASSLFLVEGGKNEQFF. CDR3 sequence (DNA): TGTGCCAGCAGCTTATTCCTTGTGGAGGGCGGGAAAAATGAGCAGTTCTTC. Based on the CDR3 plus reference TRBV7-8 and TRBJ2-1, the full variable domain is GAGVSQSPRYKVAKRGQDVALRCDPISGHVSLFWYQQALGQGPEFLTYFQNEAQLDKSGLPSDRFFAERPEGSVSTLKIQRTQQEDSAVYLCASSLFLVEGGKNEQFFGPGTRLTVL.

The chain employs TRBV25-1 and TRBJ2-1; 7 nucleotides align to TRBD2. Germline V gene sequence: CDR1 MGHDK, CDR2 SYGVNS. V lost 2 bases, J lost 2 bases, and 6 bases stayed unmatched. This CDR3 is built from 16 residues. CDR3 protein: CASSERGGSPYNEQFF. For the CDR3, the DNA is TGTGCCAGCAGTGAAAGGGGCGGGAGTCCCTACAATGAGCAGTTCTTC.

This chain joins TRBV7-6 and TRBJ2-1; 8 bases are shared with TRBD2. Trimming took 4 bases from V and 3 from J; bases not matched to a gene: 5. Germline CDR1 is SGHVS and CDR2 is FNYEAQ. This CDR3 has 15 amino acids. CDR3 residues: CASSSPGTSYNEQFF. The CDR3 bases are TGTGCCAGCAGCTCCCCCGGGACTAGCTACAATGAGCAGTTCTTC.

This clonotype was seen more than once but under ten times. The J gene is TRBJ2-1, the V gene TRBV3-1, with D tentatively TRBD2 (6 bases). Germline lookup yields CDR1 LGHDT and CDR2 YNNKEL (reference sequence). The CDR3 has 15 amino acids. The germline V and J ends were trimmed by 3 bases and 9 bases, with 18 bases remaining between them. The CDR3 loop is CASSHIRTNDGEQFF. CDR3 nucleotide sequence: TGTGCCAGCAGCCACATAAGGACTAATGATGGTGAGCAGTTCTTC.

This chain joins TRBV4-1 and TRBJ2-3, with a tentative D call TRBD2 (6 bases). Germline assignment: CDR1 MGHRA and CDR2 YSYEKL. V was trimmed by 1 base and J by 3 bases, leaving 14 bases between them. This CDR3 is built from 16 residues. The CDR3 DNA reads as TGCGCCAGCAGCCAAGGTATCAGCGCGGGGACAGATACGCAGTATTTT. Amino acids: CASSQGISAGTDTQYF.

This clonotype was picked up many times. The chain has TRBV9 and TRBJ1-1; tentatively, D is TRBD1 (6 bases). The CDR3 is made up of 13 amino acids. Germline V gene lookup returns CDR1 SGDLS and CDR2 YYNGEE. V shed 2 bases and J shed 7 bases, with 12 bases lying between them. The CDR3: CASSVLEGGEAFF. The CDR3 bases are TGTGCCAGCAGCGTCCTAGAGGGGGGTGAAGCTTTCTTT.

Ten or more counts support this clonotype. The chain couples TRBV5-1 to TRBJ1-1, with D hard to call. Germline V lookup: CDR1 SGHRS, CDR2 YFSETQ. V lost 1 base, J lost 1 base, and 8 bases lay in between. The CDR3 is made up of 14 amino acids. The CDR3 DNA reads TGCGCCAGCAGCTTGTCGGTTGGGAACACTGAAGCTTTCTTT. Its translation: CASSLSVGNTEAFF.

This clonotype was seen many times. The J gene is TRBJ2-1, the V gene TRBV29-1; 8 nucleotides line up with TRBD2. CDR1 SQVTM and CDR2 ANQGSEA come from the germline V gene. V dropped 2 bases and J dropped 6; count of bases not matched to a gene: 6. The CDR3 runs to 14 residues. CDR3 protein: CSVERSGRRNEQFF. The CDR3 DNA sequence: TGCAGCGTTGAACGGAGCGGGAGACGCAATGAGCAGTTCTTC.

This clonotype was seen repeatedly, ten times or more. The chain links TRBV4-2 to TRBJ2-1, with D perhaps matching TRBD2 (6 bases). Germline V gene lookup returns CDR1 LGHNA and CDR2 YNFKEQ. The CDR3 sequence is 17 residues long. Between the trimmed V and J ends, which lost 0 bases and 0 bases, there was a span of 12 bases. The CDR3 is CASSQDLGRGSYNEQFF. The CDR3 DNA reads as TGTGCCAGCAGCCAAGATCTTGGGCGGGGCTCCTACAATGAGCAGTTCTTC.

The V call is TRBV7-3, the J call TRBJ2-2, with D perhaps matching TRBD1 (5 bases). The ends were cut back, 2 bases at V and 2 bases at J, with 12 bases in the middle. This CDR3 has 16 residues. Per germline, CDR1 SGHTA and CDR2 FQGTGA. The CDR3 coding sequence is TGTGCCAGCAGCTTATGGGGCAGACGTAACACCGGGGAGCTGTTTTTT. Protein sequence: CASSLWGRRNTGELFF.

V gene TRBV6-1 combines with J gene TRBJ1-5, with a weak D call TRBD1 (5 bases). Trimming stripped 1 base from V and 3 bases from J, with 13 bases between. The CDR3 covers 16 residues. CDR1 MNHNS and CDR2 SASEGT come from the germline V gene. The CDR3 loop reads CASSEVGARNNQPQHF. The CDR3 bases are TGTGCCAGCAGTGAAGTAGGGGCGCGGAACAATCAGCCCCAGCATTTT.

The sample holds one count of this clonotype. The DNA for the CDR3 is TGTGCCAGCAGGGGCCTCTCCTACGAGCAGTACTTC. Amino acids: CASRGLSYEQYF. V gene TRBV28 combines with J gene TRBJ2-7; D call uncertain. This CDR3 comprises 12 residues. Trimming cost V 6 bases and J 0 bases, with 6 bases left between them. The V gene's germline CDR1 is MDHEN and CDR2 SYDVKM.

This clonotype was seen a few times. The CDR3 sequence: CASSQGGAGVADTQYF. As DNA, the CDR3 is TGTGCCAGCAGCCAAGGCGGTGCGGGAGTCGCAGATACGCAGTATTTT. The rearrangement joins TRBV3-1 to TRBJ2-3; 7 nucleotides line up with TRBD2. Germline trimming cut 1 base from V and 4 bases from J; bases unmatched to any gene: 8. This CDR3 has 16 amino acids. Germline values: CDR1 LGHDT, CDR2 YNNKEL (reference sequence).

This clonotype was counted only a few times. The gene calls are TRBV4-1 and TRBJ2-1, with 12 nucleotides matching TRBD2. J gave up 15 bases and V 0 bases, and 9 bases lay outside the gene matches. From germline, CDR1 is MGHRA and CDR2 YSYEKL. This CDR3 is built from 15 residues. In DNA form, the CDR3 reads TGCGCCAGCAGCCAAGATGCAGCTAGCGGGAGGGCGTGGTTCTTC. This sequence encodes CASSQDAASGRAWFF.